What follows are 5 T cell receptor beta chains derived from one specimen sequenced in a study of blood T cells in healthy people across ages. With a J-beta primer mix and a sample-barcoded 5' primer, a second PCR ran roughly 6 to 11 cycles. Each CDR3 protein is one row after TCRdb ran MiXCR on the 5' RACE reads. The profile shows about 800,000 distinct CDR3 sequences, around 25% of them singletons. Another study also made use of these data, one on T cells of mothers and their children.

Sequenced material: blood. All receptors derive from a boy aged 5-17 years in good health.

The chain uses TRBV19 and TRBJ2-7, with 14 nucleotides matching TRBD2. Germline assignment: CDR1 LNHDA and CDR2 SQIVND (reference sequence). This CDR3 is built from 15 residues. Trimming took 5 bases from V and 4 from J; bases not matched to a gene: 4. CDR3 loop: CASSRLAGGEYEQYF. The DNA for the CDR3 is TGTGCCAGTAGTCGACTAGCGGGAGGGGAGTACGAGCAGTACTTC.

This CDR3 reads CASRWGSYNEQFF. The CDR3 bases are TGTGCCAGCAGGTGGGGGTCCTACAATGAGCAGTTCTTC. The chain carries TRBV5-6 and TRBJ2-1, with D perhaps assigned TRBD1 or TRBD2 (5 bases each). The CDR3 is 13 residues long. Trimming stripped 5 bases from V and 1 base from J, with 7 bases between. Germline loops: CDR1 SGHDT, CDR2 YYEEEE. The full variable domain, rest sourced from reference TRBV5-6 and TRBJ2-1, is DAGVTQSPTHLIKTRGQQVTLRCSPKSGHDTVSWYQQALGQGPQFIFQYYEEEERQRGNFPDRFSGHQFPNYSSELNVNALLLGDSALYLCASRWGSYNEQFFGPGTRLTVL.

A few counts support this clonotype. This rearrangement joins TRBV27 to TRBJ2-7; 8 nucleotides match TRBD1. The germline V gene has CDR1 MNHEY and CDR2 SMNVEV (reference sequence). V shed 8 bases, J shed 3 bases, and the junction held 6 bases outside the gene matches. CDR3 length equals 13 residues. The CDR3 sequence is CASGDRLDYEQYF. In DNA form, the CDR3 reads TGTGCCAGCGGGGACAGGTTGGACTACGAGCAGTACTTC.

The V and J genes are TRBV12-3 or TRBV12-4 and TRBJ2-1, with 10 bases identical to TRBD2. There are 18 residues in the CDR3. Germline trimming cut 5 bases from V and 0 bases from J; bases unmatched to any gene: 10. The CDR3 DNA is TGTGCCAGCAGTCCCTTACTAGCGGGGCCTCCCTCCTACAATGAGCAGTTCTTC. It is translated as CASSPLLAGPPSYNEQFF.

This chain connects TRBV29-1 to TRBJ2-3, with D perhaps TRBD1 or TRBD2 (5 bases each). This CDR3 comprises 14 residues. Germline CDR1 reads SQVTM; CDR2 reads ANQGSEA. CDR3 protein: CNVVGTPAPDTQYF. The CDR3 DNA reads TGCAACGTCGTCGGGACCCCGGCCCCAGATACGCAGTATTTT.